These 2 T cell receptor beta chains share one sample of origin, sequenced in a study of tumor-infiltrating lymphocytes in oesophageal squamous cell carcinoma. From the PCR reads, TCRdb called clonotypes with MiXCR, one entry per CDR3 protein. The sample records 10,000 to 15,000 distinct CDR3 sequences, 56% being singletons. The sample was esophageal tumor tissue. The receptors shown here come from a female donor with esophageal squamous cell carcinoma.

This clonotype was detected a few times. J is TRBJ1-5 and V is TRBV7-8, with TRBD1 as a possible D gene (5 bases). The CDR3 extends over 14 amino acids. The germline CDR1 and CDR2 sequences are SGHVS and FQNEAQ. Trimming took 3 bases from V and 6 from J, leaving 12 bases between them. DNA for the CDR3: TGTGCCAGCAGCTTGGGGCCGGGGCGTCAGCCCCAGCATTTT. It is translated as CASSLGPGRQPQHF.

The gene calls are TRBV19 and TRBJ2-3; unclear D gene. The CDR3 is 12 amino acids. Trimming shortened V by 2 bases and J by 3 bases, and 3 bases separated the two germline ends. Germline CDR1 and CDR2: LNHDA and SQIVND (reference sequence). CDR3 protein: CASSIRTDTQYF. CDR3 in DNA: TGTGCCAGTAGTATAAGGACAGATACGCAGTATTTT.